These 20 T cell receptor beta chains were all obtained from the same sample, sequenced in a study of blood T cell repertoires in COVID-19. Repertoires were generated with immunoSEQ multiplex PCR, while TCRdb's copy carries only in-frame clones and drops some. The profile shows around 250,000 clones, 84% of them singletons. Sequenced input: peripheral blood. The receptors derive from a woman aged 40 to 50 who had recovered from COVID-19.

V usage is TRBV5-6 and J usage is TRBJ2-7, with D possibly TRBD1 on 6 matching bases. The V and J ends lost 0 bases and 4 bases respectively, with 11 bases between them. Germline-derived CDR1 and CDR2 are SGHDT and YYEEEE. CDR3 size: 14 residues. CDR3 loop: CASSLAFRGYEQYF. CDR3 in DNA: TGTGCCAGCAGCTTGGCGTTCAGGGGTTACGAGCAGTACTTC.

The rearrangement links TRBV18 to TRBJ2-7; a weak D match, TRBD1 (6 bases). CDR3 size: 12 residues. Trimming cost V 3 bases and J 6 bases, with 9 bases left between them. CDR1 and CDR2 from the germline V gene are KGHSH and LQKENI. CDR3 amino acids: CASSPDRFEQYF. The CDR3 DNA follows: TGTGCCAGCTCACCCGACAGGTTCGAGCAGTACTTC.

This chain links TRBV6-5 with TRBJ1-4, with TRBD1 matching over 9 bases. CDR1 MNHEY and CDR2 SVGAGI come from the germline V gene. The CDR3 consists of 14 residues. V lost 5 bases to trimming and J lost 10 bases; unmatched junction nucleotides: 8. The CDR3 protein is CASSRRDRVGKLFF. In nucleotides, the CDR3 is TGTGCCAGCAGTCGAAGGGACAGGGTGGGAAAACTGTTTTTT.

V and J are TRBV6-6 and TRBJ1-1; possible D gene TRBD1, 5 bases. The ends were cut back, 4 bases at V and 1 base at J, with 13 bases in the middle. Germline values: CDR1 MNHNY, CDR2 SVGAGI (reference sequence). The CDR3 is 15 residues long. The CDR3 nucleotides read TGTGCCAGCAGTTCCCATAATGGGGCGAACACTGAAGCTTTCTTT. This gives the protein CASSSHNGANTEAFF.

CDR3: CASSQGLAGAKGRRYEQYF. The CDR3 DNA reads as TGTGCCAGCAGCCAGGGGCTAGCGGGGGCCAAAGGAAGACGCTACGAGCAGTACTTC. The V call is TRBV14, the J call TRBJ2-7; 10 bases are a match to TRBD2. This CDR3 is built from 19 residues. Trimming at V came to 3 bases and at J to 3 bases, leaving 17 bases not matched to a gene. Germline values: CDR1 SGHDN, CDR2 FVKESK.

The chain combines TRBV2 with TRBJ1-1, with D unresolved. The V gene's germline CDR1 is SNHLY and CDR2 FYNNEI. The CDR3 sequence is 13 residues long. V lost 10 bases and J 1 base, leaving 13 bases between the germline ends. CDR3 nucleotide sequence: TGTGCCACCCCCCCCTTGTGGAACACTGAAGCTTTCTTT. It codes for CATPPLWNTEAFF.

The chain links TRBV5-4 to TRBJ2-5; D is possibly TRBD2 (7 bases). The CDR3 covers 14 residues. Germline assignment: CDR1 SGHNT and CDR2 YYREEE (reference sequence). V was clipped by 0 bases and J by 5 bases, with 11 bases between them. CDR3 loop: CASSLGGGRETQYF. The CDR3 DNA is TGTGCCAGCAGCTTGGGCGGGGGCCGGGAGACCCAGTACTTC.

This clone was seen only once. DNA of the CDR3: TGTGCCAGCTCACCACCGAGTAACGGGGGAGAGACCCAGTACTTC. Its protein product is CASSPPSNGGETQYF. V usage is TRBV18 and J usage is TRBJ2-5; D possibly corresponds to TRBD2 (6 bases). Germline values: CDR1 KGHSH, CDR2 LQKENI. With 0 bases removed from V and 4 bases from J, the gap between germline ends came to 12 bases. This CDR3 spans 15 amino acids.

The V gene is TRBV28, the J gene TRBJ2-5, with no clear D. CDR3 length equals 13 residues. Per the germline V gene, CDR1 is MDHEN and CDR2 is SYDVKM. The germline V and J ends were trimmed by 2 bases and 5 bases, with 9 bases remaining between them. DNA for the CDR3: TGTGCCAGCAGTTTAAGTAGTGTGGAGACCCAGTACTTC. Translation gives CASSLSSVETQYF.

V gene TRBV5-1 combines with J gene TRBJ2-7; TRBD1 matches 7 bases. Germline V gene data show CDR1 as SGHRS and CDR2 as YFSETQ. The CDR3 is 14 residues long. V gave up 4 bases and J gave up 3 bases; unmatched junction bases: 7. CDR3 nucleotide sequence: TGCGCCAGCAGCGAGGGGAGACAGGGCTACGAGCAGTACTTC. It yields the protein CASSEGRQGYEQYF.

The rearrangement links TRBV18 to TRBJ2-1; possibly TRBD2 for D (6 bases). The V end lost 2 bases, the J end lost 6 bases, and 11 bases lay between the germline ends. CDR3 size: 14 residues. Germline V CDR1 and CDR2: KGHSH, LQKENI. The CDR3 sequence is CASSPGGTPNEQFF. The CDR3 region has the DNA TGTGCCAGCTCACCAGGGGGGACGCCCAATGAGCAGTTCTTC.

The chain carries TRBV2 and TRBJ2-2, with TRBD2 identical over 8 bases. Germline V gives CDR1 SNHLY, CDR2 FYNNEI. Trimming removed 11 bases from V and 1 base from J; junction bases left unmatched: 9. CDR3 length equals 15 residues. The CDR3 loop reads CAGVPGLGNTGELFF. The CDR3 DNA follows: TGTGCCGGCGTACCGGGACTAGGGAACACCGGGGAGCTGTTTTTT.

This clone was recorded a few times. The chain joins TRBV6-1 to TRBJ2-2; 8 bases agree with TRBD1. Unmatched junction bases numbered 12, after V lost 2 bases and J lost 4 bases. Germline V gene data show CDR1 as MNHNS and CDR2 as SASEGT. CDR3 length: 18 residues. CDR3 bases: TGTGCCAGCAGTGAAATGGGCAGGGGGCTGGGGGGCACCGGGGAGCTGTTTTTT. Its protein product is CASSEMGRGLGGTGELFF.

This chain connects TRBV18 to TRBJ2-3; 7 nucleotides agree with TRBD2. With V trimmed by 1 base and J by 2 bases, 9 bases remained unmatched. The CDR3 covers 17 residues. Per the germline V gene, CDR1 is KGHSH and CDR2 is LQKENI. The CDR3 DNA sequence: TGTGCCAGCTCACCACTCGATGCGGGGGAGGACACAGATACGCAGTATTTT. Its protein is CASSPLDAGEDTDTQYF. The full variable domain, completed using reference TRBV18 and TRBJ2-3, is NAGVMQNPRHLVRRRGQEARLRCSPMKGHSHVYWYRQLPEEGLKFMVYLQKENIIDESGMPKERFSAEFPKEGPSILRIQQVVRGDSAAYFCASSPLDAGEDTDTQYFGPGTRLTVL.

The gene calls are TRBV19 and TRBJ1-6, with 10 bases lining up with TRBD1. CDR3 length equals 16 residues. Germline V CDR1 and CDR2: LNHDA, SQIVND (reference sequence). The trim removed 5 bases at V and 9 bases at J, leaving 10 bases unmatched. The CDR3 nucleotides are TGTGCCAGTAGTCGAGCAGGGACAGGGGCAGGTTCACCCCTCCACTTT. This translates into CASSRAGTGAGSPLHF.

About this clone itself: A read error may be the cause here, since a much bigger clone is one base away. The chain joins TRBV5-1 to TRBJ1-3; maybe TRBD1 (6 bases). Germline V gene data show CDR1 as SGHRS and CDR2 as YFSETQ. V shed 3 bases and J shed 2 bases, with 6 bases lying between them. The CDR3 has 13 residues. CDR3 sequence (DNA): TGCGCCAGCAGCTCAGGGGCTGGAAACACCATATATTTT. It is translated as CASSSGAGNTIYF.

Here the CDR3 DNA reads TGTGCCAGCACCTACAGGGGTACTAATGAAAAACTGTTTTTT. Translating it yields CASTYRGTNEKLFF. V usage is TRBV21-1 and J usage is TRBJ1-4; TRBD1, the table's D call, was not compared with the DNA. TRBV21-1 is a documented pseudogene. The CDR3 runs to 14 residues.

The chain is built from TRBV11-2 and TRBJ2-2, with TRBD2 identical over 9 bases. Germline loops: CDR1 SGHAT, CDR2 FQNNGV. This CDR3 spans 18 amino acids. Trimming at V came to 5 bases and at J to 5 bases, leaving 15 bases not matched to a gene. The DNA for the CDR3 is TGTGCCAGCAGCAACCCCCCTGGCCGGCGGGGGGGAACCGGGGAGCTGTTTTTT. This gives the protein CASSNPPGRRGGTGELFF.

This rearrangement joins TRBV30 to TRBJ1-2, with 8 positions matching TRBD1. V was clipped by 3 bases and J by 2 bases; unmatched bases: 8. Germline-derived CDR1 and CDR2 are GTSNPN and SVGIG (reference sequence). This CDR3 region has 15 residues. CDR3 nucleotide sequence: TGTGCCTGGAGGGTCCAGCGACAGGGGAACTATGGCTACACCTTC. This sequence encodes CAWRVQRQGNYGYTF.

This rearrangement joins TRBV4-2 to TRBJ2-3, with 10 bases aligning to TRBD2. The CDR3 has 14 residues. After removal of 6 bases from V and 1 base from J, the junction contained 1 base not matched to a gene. In germline, CDR1 is LGHNA, CDR2 YNFKEQ. This CDR3 is CASSLAGGTDTQYF. For the CDR3, the DNA is TGTGCCAGCAGTCTAGCGGGGGGCACAGATACGCAGTATTTT.